The entry that follows covers one T cell receptor (beta chain) sequence. The data were obtained in a study of cytomegalovirus exposure and HLA in healthy donors. Primers for the PCR totalled 60 Vbeta and 13 Jbeta. Sequencing was performed with immunoSEQ multiplex PCR; in TCRdb, only in-frame clones are kept and a portion is missing. The sample consists of about 140,000 clones, approximately 84% of them appearing once. This clonotype originated in a man aged 25-45 years in good health and CMV-seropositive. Sequencing was performed on PBMCs.

Written as DNA, the CDR3 is TGTGCCAGCAGTGACCAGAGGTACGAGCAGTACTTC. It encodes CASSDQRYEQYF. The rearrangement links TRBV28 to TRBJ2-7; no reliable D call. Trimming cost V 5 bases and J 4 bases, with 9 bases left between them. The CDR3 is 12 amino acids. Germline V CDR1 and CDR2: MDHEN, SYDVKM.